These T cell receptor beta chains were read from a single sample in a study of pediatric ulcerative colitis. Libraries were prepared by immunoSEQ multiplex PCR; TCRdb keeps only in-frame clonotypes and omits some of them. The data contain about 36,000 clones, over 65% of them singletons. The sequencing sample was made of blood. The receptors originated from a girl under 18 with moderate ulcerative colitis. Both conserved end residues are part of each CDR3. A D gene is named only where the DNA matches it firmly. Clone sizes are given selectively: once, few, many, or a class where the clone is expanded.

clone_size: NA
d_call: TRBD2
v_call: TRBV29-1
j_call: TRBJ2-1
cdr3_aa: CSADLAGAPYNEQFF
cdr3_nt: TGCAGCGCCGATCTAGCGGGAGCGCCTTACAATGAGCAGTTCTTC

clone_size: NA
d_call: TRBD2
v_call: TRBV6-5
j_call: TRBJ2-1
cdr3_aa: CASSYPSSGNEQFF
cdr3_nt: TGTGCCAGCAGTTACCCGTCTAGCGGCAATGAGCAGTTCTTC

clone_size: NA
d_call: NA
v_call: TRBV2
j_call: TRBJ1-4
cdr3_aa: CASRVPGHPNEKLFF
cdr3_nt: TGTGCCAGCAGGGTGCCGGGACATCCTAATGAAAAACTGTTTTTT

clone_size: NA
d_call: TRBD1
v_call: TRBV6-1
j_call: TRBJ1-4
cdr3_aa: CASAQGRTNEKLFF
cdr3_nt: TGTGCCAGCGCACAGGGGAGGACTAATGAAAAACTGTTTTTT

clone_size: NA
d_call: NA
v_call: TRBV7-9
j_call: TRBJ2-7
cdr3_aa: CASSSVRTQQQYF
cdr3_nt: TGTGCCAGCAGCTCGGTCAGGACTCAACAGCAGTACTTC

clone_size: NA
d_call: NA
v_call: TRBV11-2
j_call: TRBJ2-1
cdr3_aa: CASSQGVGQFF
cdr3_nt: TGTGCCAGCAGCCAAGGGGTGGGGCAGTTCTTC

clone_size: NA
d_call: TRBD2
v_call: TRBV14
j_call: TRBJ2-1
cdr3_aa: CASSQDIREGGNEQFF
cdr3_nt: TGTGCCAGCAGCCAAGATATTCGGGAGGGTGGCAATGAGCAGTTCTTC

clone_size: NA
d_call: NA
v_call: TRBV11-2
j_call: TRBJ2-5
cdr3_aa: CASRPLRGMDRETQYF
cdr3_nt: TGTGCCAGCAGGCCCCTGAGGGGTATGGATAGAGAGACCCAGTACTTC

clone_size: NA
d_call: TRBD1
v_call: TRBV5-1
j_call: TRBJ1-1
cdr3_aa: CASSYGQGLMNTEAFF
cdr3_nt: TGCGCCAGCAGTTACGGACAGGGACTCATGAACACTGAAGCTTTCTTT

clone_size: NA
d_call: NA
v_call: TRBV5-1
j_call: TRBJ1-1
cdr3_aa: CASSFGGFNTEAFF
cdr3_nt: TGCGCCAGCAGCTTTGGGGGTTTCAACACTGAAGCTTTCTTT

clone_size: NA
d_call: TRBD1
v_call: TRBV5-1
j_call: TRBJ1-5
cdr3_aa: CASSLGQGPQHF
cdr3_nt: TGCGCCAGCAGCTTGGGACAGGGTCCCCAGCATTTT

clone_size: once
d_call: TRBD1
v_call: TRBV30
j_call: TRBJ1-6
cdr3_aa: CAEGAGDNSPLHF
cdr3_nt: TGTGCCGAGGGGGCAGGGGATAATTCACCCCTCCACTTT

clone_size: few
d_call: NA
v_call: TRBV6-5
j_call: TRBJ1-1
cdr3_aa: CASSWVSLHTEAFF
cdr3_nt: TGTGCCAGCAGTTGGGTTTCGTTGCACACTGAAGCTTTCTTT

clone_size: NA
d_call: NA
v_call: TRBV20-1
j_call: TRBJ2-1
cdr3_aa: CSARVWNEQFF
cdr3_nt: TGCAGTGCTAGAGTTTGGAATGAGCAGTTCTTC

clone_size: NA
d_call: NA
v_call: TRBV4-2
j_call: TRBJ1-1
cdr3_aa: CASSHPEGPTEAFF
cdr3_nt: TGTGCCAGCAGCCATCCGGAGGGGCCCACTGAAGCTTTCTTT

clone_size: NA
d_call: NA
v_call: TRBV11-1
j_call: TRBJ2-1
cdr3_aa: CASSSLLSPRRNEQFF
cdr3_nt: TGTGCCAGCAGCTCGCTTCTTAGTCCTAGAAGGAATGAGCAGTTCTTC

clone_size: NA
d_call: NA
v_call: TRBV10-1
j_call: TRBJ2-3
cdr3_aa: CASSEDFKDTQYF
cdr3_nt: TGCGCCAGCAGTGAGGATTTTAAAGATACGCAGTATTTT

clone_size: NA
d_call: NA
v_call: TRBV5-6
j_call: TRBJ2-3
cdr3_aa: CASSLLLSGDTQYF
cdr3_nt: TGTGCCAGCAGTTTGCTTTTATCCGGAGATACGCAGTATTTT